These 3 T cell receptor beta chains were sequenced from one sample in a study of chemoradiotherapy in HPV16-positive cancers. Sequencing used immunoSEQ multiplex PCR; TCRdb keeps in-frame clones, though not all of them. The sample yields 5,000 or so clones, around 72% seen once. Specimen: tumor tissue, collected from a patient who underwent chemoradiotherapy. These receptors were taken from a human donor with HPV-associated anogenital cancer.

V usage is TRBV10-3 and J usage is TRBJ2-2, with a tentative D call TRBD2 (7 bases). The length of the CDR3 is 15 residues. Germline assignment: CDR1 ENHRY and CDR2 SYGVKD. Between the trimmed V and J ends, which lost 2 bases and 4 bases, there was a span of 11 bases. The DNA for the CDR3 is TGTGCCATCAGTGAGCGGGGGGCCCCCACCGGGGAGCTGTTTTTT. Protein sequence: CAISERGAPTGELFF.

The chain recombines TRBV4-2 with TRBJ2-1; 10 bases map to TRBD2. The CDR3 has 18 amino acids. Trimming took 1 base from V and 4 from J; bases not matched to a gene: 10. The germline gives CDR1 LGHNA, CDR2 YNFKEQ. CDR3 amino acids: CASSQGSGGAVVYNEQFF. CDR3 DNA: TGTGCCAGCAGCCAAGGAAGCGGGGGGGCGGTCGTATACAATGAGCAGTTCTTC.

The CDR3 DNA follows: TGCAGCGTTGAAGACCCCTCCTACGAGCAGTACTTC. Encoded protein: CSVEDPSYEQYF. The chain has TRBV29-1 and TRBJ2-7; no definite D call. Germline assignment: CDR1 SQVTM and CDR2 ANQGSEA. Trimming left V 0 bases short and J 0 bases short, with 3 bases between. The CDR3 runs to 12 residues.